Sequencing of this TCR beta chain was carried out in a study of cytomegalovirus exposure and HLA in healthy donors. This CDR3 is built from 13 residues. Germline CDR1 reads SGHNT; CDR2 reads YENEEA. V gave up 2 bases and J gave up 1 base, with 4 bases separating them. The protocol was immunoSEQ multiplex PCR, while the TCRdb copy is restricted to in-frame clones and leaves out a portion. The sample lists about 88,000 clones; approximately 81% were seen once. Study observations and caveats: According to a subsequent analysis, TCR clusters from the first cohort were inclined to appear together in the 120 validation repertoires. Altogether, 150 to 200 TCR beta chains were recorded as cytomegalovirus-associated.

Concerning this clone: Its matching antigen is unknown.

The chain is built from TRBV11-3 and TRBJ2-3; unclear D gene. This receptor was obtained from a woman under 30 in good health and CMV-seropositive. Source material: PBMCs. CDR3 nucleotides: TGTGCCAGCAGCTTACGGGGCACAGATACGCAGTATTTT. This gives the protein CASSLRGTDTQYF. The variable domain in full, with the rest retrieved from reference TRBV11-3 and TRBJ2-3, is EAGVVQSPRYKIIEKKQPVAFWCNPISGHNTLYWYLQNLGQGPELLIRYENEEAVDDSQLPKDRFSAERLKGVDSTLKIQPAELGDSAVYLCASSLRGTDTQYFGPGTRLTVL.